The clone carrying this T cell receptor beta chain was detected a few times. The data belong to a study of sequential checkpoint blockade in melanoma. About the study: TCRbeta immunosequencing was performed on DNA from roughly 90 pretreatment melanoma tumor samples. Matched biopsies came pretreatment and at week 13 for about 24 patients.

As to treatment: randomized to nivolumab then ipilimumab (arm A) or the reverse (arm B). Trimming left V 3 bases short and J 3 bases short, with 8 bases between. This CDR3 has 12 residues. The germline V gene has CDR1 GTSNPN and CDR2 SVGIG (reference sequence). The data were produced by immunoSEQ multiplex PCR, yet TCRdb's version contains in-frame clones alone and is incomplete. The sample lists under 400 clones, less than 20% occurring once. The source material was tumor tissue (inferred from file names), sampled from a patient given nivolumab and ipilimumab in sequence. This sequence joins TRBV30 and TRBJ1-2, with D perhaps TRBD1 (5 bases). The sequence derives from a human donor with melanoma. CDR3 nucleotides: TGTGCCTGGAGGGGGGGGTACTATGGCTACACCTTC. This sequence encodes CAWRGGYYGYTF.